The clone carrying this TCR beta chain was recorded many times. This specimen comes from a study of Graves' ophthalmopathy and Graves' hyperthyroidism. The TCR beta CDR3 regions underwent amplification from RNA transcripts. Second-round multiplex PCR came after a first-round RT-PCR that employed HTBI primers. TCRdb re-derived calls from the multiplex PCR reads in MiXCR, one entry per CDR3 protein. The data show 400,000 to 450,000 distinct CDR3 sequences, 20% to 25% seen once. V lost 6 bases, J lost 11 bases, and 9 bases stayed unmatched. CDR3 size: 14 residues. Germline-derived CDR1 and CDR2 are LGHNT and FRNRAP.

The TCR sequence derives from a young woman with stable Graves' hyperthyroidism. This chain connects TRBV12-5 to TRBJ2-6; 8 nucleotides align to TRBD1. Sequencing used peripheral blood. As DNA, the CDR3 is TGTGCTAGTGGACGAGGACAGGGAGATCACGTCCTGACTTTC. Residues: CASGRGQGDHVLTF.